The clone carrying this T cell receptor (beta chain) was counted only a few times. The data derive from a study of blood T cells in healthy people across ages. J lost 5 bases, V lost 5 bases, and 8 bases had no gene match. CDR3 length: 14 amino acids. Per the germline V gene, CDR1 is SEHNR and CDR2 is FQNEAQ (reference sequence). A second 7 to 11 cycle PCR used barcoded and J-beta primers. A single record per CDR3 protein comes from TCRdb applying MiXCR to the 5' RACE reads. Among about 1 million distinct CDR3 sequences listed, roughly 24% were seen once. Extracted total RNA amounted to at least 6 micrograms for each sample. In addition, the sample was reused for a study of T cells of mothers and their children.

Sequencing was performed on blood. The TCR originated in a girl aged 2-10 years in good health. The chain uses TRBV7-9 and TRBJ2-5; 7 nucleotides align to TRBD1. CDR3 loop: CASSPQGFGETQYF. The CDR3 nucleotides read TGTGCCAGCAGCCCACAGGGGTTTGGGGAGACCCAGTACTTC. Complete variable domain (other parts from reference TRBV7-9 and TRBJ2-5): DTGVSQNPRHKITKRGQNVTFRCDPISEHNRLYWYRQTLGQGPEFLTYFQNEAQLEKSRLLSDRFSAERPKGSFSTLEIQRTEQGDSAMYLCASSPQGFGETQYFGPGTRLLVL.